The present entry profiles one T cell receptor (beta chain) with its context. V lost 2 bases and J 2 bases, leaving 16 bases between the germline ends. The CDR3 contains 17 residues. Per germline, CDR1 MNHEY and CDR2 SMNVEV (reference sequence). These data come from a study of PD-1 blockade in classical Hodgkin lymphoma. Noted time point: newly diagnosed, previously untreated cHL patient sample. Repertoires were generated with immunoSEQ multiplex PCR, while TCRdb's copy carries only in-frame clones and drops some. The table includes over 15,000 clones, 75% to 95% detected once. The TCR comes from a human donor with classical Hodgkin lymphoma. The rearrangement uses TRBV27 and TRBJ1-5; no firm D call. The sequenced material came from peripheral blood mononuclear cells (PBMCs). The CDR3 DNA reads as TGTGCCAGCAGTTTAACCTCTCAGGCGTTTGGCAATCAGCCCCAGCATTTT. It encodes CASSLTSQAFGNQPQHF.